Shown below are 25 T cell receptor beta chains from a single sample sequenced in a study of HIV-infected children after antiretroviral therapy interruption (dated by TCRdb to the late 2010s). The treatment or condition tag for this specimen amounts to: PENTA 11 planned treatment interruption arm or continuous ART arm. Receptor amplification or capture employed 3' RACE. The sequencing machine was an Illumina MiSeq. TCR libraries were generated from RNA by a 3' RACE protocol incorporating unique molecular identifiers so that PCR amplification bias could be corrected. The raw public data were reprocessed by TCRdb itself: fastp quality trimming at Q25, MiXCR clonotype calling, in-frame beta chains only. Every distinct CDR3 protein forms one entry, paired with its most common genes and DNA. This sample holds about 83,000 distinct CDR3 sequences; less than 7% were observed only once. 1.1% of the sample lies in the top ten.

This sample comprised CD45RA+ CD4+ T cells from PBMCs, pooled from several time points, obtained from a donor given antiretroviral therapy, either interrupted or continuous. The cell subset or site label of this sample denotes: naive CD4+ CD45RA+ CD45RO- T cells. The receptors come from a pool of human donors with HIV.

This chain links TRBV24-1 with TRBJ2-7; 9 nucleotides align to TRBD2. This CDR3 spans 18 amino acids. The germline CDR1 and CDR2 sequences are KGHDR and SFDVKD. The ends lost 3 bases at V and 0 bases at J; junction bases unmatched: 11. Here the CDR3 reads CATSDPQPLAGSSYEQYF. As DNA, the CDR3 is TGTGCCACCAGTGATCCCCAACCCCTAGCGGGAAGCTCCTACGAGCAGTACTTC.

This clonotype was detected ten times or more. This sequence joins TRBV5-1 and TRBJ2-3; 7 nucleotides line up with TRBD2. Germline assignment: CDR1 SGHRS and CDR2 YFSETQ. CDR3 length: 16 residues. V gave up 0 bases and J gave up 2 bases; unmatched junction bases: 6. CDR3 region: CASSLDGGGPTDTQYF. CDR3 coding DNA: TGCGCCAGCAGCTTGGACGGCGGGGGACCCACAGATACGCAGTATTTT.

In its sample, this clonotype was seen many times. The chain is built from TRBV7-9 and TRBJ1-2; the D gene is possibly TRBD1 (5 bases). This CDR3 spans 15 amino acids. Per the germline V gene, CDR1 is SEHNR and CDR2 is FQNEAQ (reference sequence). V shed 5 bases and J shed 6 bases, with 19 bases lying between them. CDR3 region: CASSGRDALLDGYTF. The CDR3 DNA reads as TGTGCCAGCAGCGGCCGGGACGCCCTGCTCGATGGCTACACCTTC.

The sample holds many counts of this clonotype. The CDR3 spells CASSLTSGTGYTF. The CDR3 nucleotides are TGTGCCAGCAGCTTAACATCAGGGACCGGCTACACCTTC. The V call is TRBV7-3, the J call TRBJ1-2; possibly TRBD1 for D (5 bases). CDR1 and CDR2 (germline): SGHTA, FQGTGA. The CDR3 spans 13 residues. The V end lost 0 bases, the J end lost 8 bases, and 10 bases lay between the germline ends.

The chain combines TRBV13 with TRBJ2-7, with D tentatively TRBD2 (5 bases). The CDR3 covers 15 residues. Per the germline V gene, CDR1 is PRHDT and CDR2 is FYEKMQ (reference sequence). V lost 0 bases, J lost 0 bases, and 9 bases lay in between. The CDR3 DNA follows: TGTGCCAGCAGCTTAGGCGGGGTCGGCTCCTACGAGCAGTACTTC. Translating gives CASSLGGVGSYEQYF.

Here the CDR3 reads CAILDGQNTGELFF. Here the CDR3 DNA reads TGCGCCATCTTGGACGGCCAGAACACCGGGGAGCTGTTTTTT. This chain links TRBV10-2 with TRBJ2-2; D gene ambiguous. The germline gives CDR1 WSHSY, CDR2 SAAADI. V lost 10 bases to trimming and J lost 1 base, with 13 bases between them. The CDR3 runs 14 residues.

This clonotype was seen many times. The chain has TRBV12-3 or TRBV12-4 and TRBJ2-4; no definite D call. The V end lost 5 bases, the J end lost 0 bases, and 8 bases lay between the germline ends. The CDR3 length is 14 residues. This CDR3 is CASSTLIAKNIQYF. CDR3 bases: TGTGCCAGCAGTACTCTAATAGCCAAAAACATTCAGTACTTC.

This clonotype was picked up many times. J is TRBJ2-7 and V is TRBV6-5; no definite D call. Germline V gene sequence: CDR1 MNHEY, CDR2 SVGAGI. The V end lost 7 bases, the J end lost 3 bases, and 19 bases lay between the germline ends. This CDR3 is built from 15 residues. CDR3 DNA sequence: TGTGCCAGCAACTTCACCGGGCCCCTTTACTACGAGCAGTACTTC. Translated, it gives CASNFTGPLYYEQYF.

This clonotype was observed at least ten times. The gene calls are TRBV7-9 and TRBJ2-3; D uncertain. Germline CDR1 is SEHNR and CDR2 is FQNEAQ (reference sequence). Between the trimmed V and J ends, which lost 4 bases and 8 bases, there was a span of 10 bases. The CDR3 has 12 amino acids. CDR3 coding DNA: TGTGCCAGCAGCTCTGCTGTGATTACGCAGTATTTT. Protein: CASSSAVITQYF.

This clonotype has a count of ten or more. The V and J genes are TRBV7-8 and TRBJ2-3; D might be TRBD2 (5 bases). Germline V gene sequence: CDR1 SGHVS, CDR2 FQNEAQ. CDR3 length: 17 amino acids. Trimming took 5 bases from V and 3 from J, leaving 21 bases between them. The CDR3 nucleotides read TGTGCCAGCAGCCTAGGAGCAGGACTCCAAGGAACAGATACGCAGTATTTT. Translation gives CASSLGAGLQGTDTQYF.

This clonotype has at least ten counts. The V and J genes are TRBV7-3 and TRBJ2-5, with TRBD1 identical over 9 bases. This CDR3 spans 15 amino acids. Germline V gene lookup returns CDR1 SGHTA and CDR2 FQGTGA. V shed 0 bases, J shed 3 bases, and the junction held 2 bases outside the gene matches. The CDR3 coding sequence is TGTGCCAGCAGCTTAACCGGGACAGGGAAAGAGACCCAGTACTTC. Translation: CASSLTGTGKETQYF.

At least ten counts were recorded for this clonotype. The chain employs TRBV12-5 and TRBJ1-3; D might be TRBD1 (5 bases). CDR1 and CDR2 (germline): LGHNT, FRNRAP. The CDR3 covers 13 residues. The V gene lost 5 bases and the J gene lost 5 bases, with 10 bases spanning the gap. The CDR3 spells CASGRDVRNTIYF. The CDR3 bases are TGTGCTAGTGGTCGGGACGTCAGAAACACCATATATTTT.

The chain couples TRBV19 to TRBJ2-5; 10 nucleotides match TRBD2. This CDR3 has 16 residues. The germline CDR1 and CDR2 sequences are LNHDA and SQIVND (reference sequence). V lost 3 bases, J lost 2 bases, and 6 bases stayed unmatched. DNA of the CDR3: TGTGCCAGTAGTATGGCTAGCGGGGGTCGGCAAGAGACCCAGTACTTC. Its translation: CASSMASGGRQETQYF.

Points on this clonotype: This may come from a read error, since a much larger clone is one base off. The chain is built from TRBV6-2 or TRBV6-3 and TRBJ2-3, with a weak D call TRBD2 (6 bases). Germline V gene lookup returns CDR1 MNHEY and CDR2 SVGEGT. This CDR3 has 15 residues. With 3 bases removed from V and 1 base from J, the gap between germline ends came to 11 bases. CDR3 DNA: TGTGCCAGCAGTTATTTGGGACTGGGCACAGATACGCAGTATTTT. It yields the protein CASSYLGLGTDTQYF.

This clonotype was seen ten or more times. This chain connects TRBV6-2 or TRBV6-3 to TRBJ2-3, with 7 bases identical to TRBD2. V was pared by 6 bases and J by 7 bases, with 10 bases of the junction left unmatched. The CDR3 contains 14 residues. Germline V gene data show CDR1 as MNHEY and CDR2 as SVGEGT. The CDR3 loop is CASSRPGGFHTQYF. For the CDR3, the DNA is TGTGCCAGCAGCCGCCCGGGGGGATTTCATACGCAGTATTTT.

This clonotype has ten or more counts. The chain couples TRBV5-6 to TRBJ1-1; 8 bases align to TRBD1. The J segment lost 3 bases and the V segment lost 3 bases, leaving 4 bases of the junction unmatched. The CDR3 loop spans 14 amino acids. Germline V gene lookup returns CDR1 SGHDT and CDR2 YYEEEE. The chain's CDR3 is CASSSDRGDTEAFF. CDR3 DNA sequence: TGTGCCAGCAGCTCAGACAGGGGAGACACTGAAGCTTTCTTT. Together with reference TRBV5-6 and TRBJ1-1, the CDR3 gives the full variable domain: DAGVTQSPTHLIKTRGQQVTLRCSPKSGHDTVSWYQQALGQGPQFIFQYYEEEERQRGNFPDRFSGHQFPNYSSELNVNALLLGDSALYLCASSSDRGDTEAFFGQGTRLTVV.

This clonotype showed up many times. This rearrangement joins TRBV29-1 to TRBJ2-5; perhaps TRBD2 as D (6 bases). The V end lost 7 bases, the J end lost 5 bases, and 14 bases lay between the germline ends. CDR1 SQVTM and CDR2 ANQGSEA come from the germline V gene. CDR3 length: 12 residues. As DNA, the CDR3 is TGCAGCGGGGGCGGCGGGGAGGAGACCCAGTACTTC. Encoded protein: CSGGGGEETQYF.

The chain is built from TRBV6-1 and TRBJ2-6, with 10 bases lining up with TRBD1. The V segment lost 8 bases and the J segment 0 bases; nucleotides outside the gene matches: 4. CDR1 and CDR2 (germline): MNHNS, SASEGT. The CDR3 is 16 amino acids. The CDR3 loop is CASRDRGSSGANVLTF. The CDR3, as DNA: TGTGCCAGCCGGGACAGGGGAAGCTCTGGGGCCAACGTCCTGACTTTC.

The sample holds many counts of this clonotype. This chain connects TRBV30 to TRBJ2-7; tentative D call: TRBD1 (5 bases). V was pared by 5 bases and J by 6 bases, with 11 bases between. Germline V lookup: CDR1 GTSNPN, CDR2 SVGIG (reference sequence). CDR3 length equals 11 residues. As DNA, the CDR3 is TGTGCCTGGTACCAGGGCAGCGAGCAGTACTTC. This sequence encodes CAWYQGSEQYF.

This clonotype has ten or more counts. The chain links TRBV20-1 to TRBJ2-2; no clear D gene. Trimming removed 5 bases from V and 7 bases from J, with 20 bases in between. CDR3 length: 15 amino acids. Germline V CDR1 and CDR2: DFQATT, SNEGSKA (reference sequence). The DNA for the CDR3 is TGCAGTGCTCCCGATACTGGGCCCGGTGGCGGGGAGCTGTTTTTT. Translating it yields CSAPDTGPGGGELFF.

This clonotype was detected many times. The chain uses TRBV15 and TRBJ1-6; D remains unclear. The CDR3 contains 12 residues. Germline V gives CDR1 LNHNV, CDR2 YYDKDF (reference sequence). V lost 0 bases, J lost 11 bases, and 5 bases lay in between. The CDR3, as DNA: TGTGCCACCAGCAGAGATGCCGCACCCCTCCACTTT. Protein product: CATSRDAAPLHF. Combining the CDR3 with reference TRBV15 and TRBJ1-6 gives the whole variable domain DAMVIQNPRYQVTQFGKPVTLSCSQTLNHNVMYWYQQKSSQAPKLLFHYYDKDFNNEADTPDNFQSRRPNTSFCFLDIRSPGLGDTAMYLCATSRDAAPLHFGNGTRLTVT.

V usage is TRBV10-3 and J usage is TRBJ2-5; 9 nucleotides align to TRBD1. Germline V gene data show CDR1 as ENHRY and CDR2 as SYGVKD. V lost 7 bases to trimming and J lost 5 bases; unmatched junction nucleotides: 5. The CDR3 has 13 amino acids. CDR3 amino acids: CAIIQGARETQYF. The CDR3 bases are TGTGCCATCATACAGGGGGCCCGTGAGACCCAGTACTTC.

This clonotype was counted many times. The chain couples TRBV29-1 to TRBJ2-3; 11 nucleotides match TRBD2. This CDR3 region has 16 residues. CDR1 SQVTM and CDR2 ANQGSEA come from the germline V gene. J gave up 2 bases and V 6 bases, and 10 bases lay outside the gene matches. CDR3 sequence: CSVSSLAGGNTDTQYF. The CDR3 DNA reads TGCAGCGTCTCCTCCTTAGCGGGGGGGAACACAGATACGCAGTATTTT.

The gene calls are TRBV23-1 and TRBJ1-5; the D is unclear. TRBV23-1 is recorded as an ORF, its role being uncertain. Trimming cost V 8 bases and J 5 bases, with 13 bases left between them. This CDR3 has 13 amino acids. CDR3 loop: CASASTADQPQHF. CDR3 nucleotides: TGCGCCAGCGCCTCCACTGCCGATCAGCCCCAGCATTTT.

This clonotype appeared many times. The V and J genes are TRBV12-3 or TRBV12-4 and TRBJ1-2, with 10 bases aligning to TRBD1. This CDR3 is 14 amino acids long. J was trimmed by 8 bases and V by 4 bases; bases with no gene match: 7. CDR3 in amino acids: CASSSRDRGIGYTF. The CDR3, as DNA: TGTGCCAGCAGTTCCCGGGACAGGGGTATCGGCTACACCTTC.